The next 26 T cell receptor beta chains were all read from a single sample in a study of cytomegalovirus exposure and HLA in healthy donors. The primer mix had 60 Vbeta and 13 Jbeta primers. Sequencing used immunoSEQ multiplex PCR; TCRdb keeps in-frame clones, though not all of them. Of approximately 180,000 clones listed, about 81% were seen once; the top ten hold 1.5% to 2%. Sample: PBMCs. These receptors were taken from a young man in good health and CMV-seronegative.

This clone was observed a handful of times. The V and J genes are TRBV6-4 and TRBJ2-6; no clear D gene. V was shortened by 0 bases and J by 0 bases, with 3 bases between the two germline ends. The germline CDR1 and CDR2 sequences are MRHNA and SNTAGT. This CDR3 spans 15 amino acids. DNA of the CDR3: TGTGCCAGCAGTGACTCCAACTCTGGGGCCAACGTCCTGACTTTC. It specifies CASSDSNSGANVLTF.

This sequence joins TRBV7-9 and TRBJ1-2; TRBD1 aligns across 7 bases. The germline V gene encodes CDR1 SEHNR and CDR2 FQNEAQ (reference sequence). V trimming: 1 base; J trimming: 6 bases; junction bases outside the gene matches: 5. This CDR3 comprises 14 residues. The CDR3 DNA follows: TGTGCCAGCAGCTTAGGAACAGGGGCCCATGGCTACACCTTC. It codes for CASSLGTGAHGYTF.

This clone was recorded only once. The V call is TRBV10-2, the J call TRBJ2-5, with a weak D call TRBD2 (6 bases). Trimming pared 6 bases from V and 5 bases from J, leaving 25 bases between. Germline-derived CDR1 and CDR2 are WSHSY and SAAADI. The CDR3 sequence is 17 residues long. This chain's CDR3 is CASSPLRAGTQMETQYF. The CDR3 bases are TGCGCCAGCAGCCCTCTCCGGGCGGGGACGCAAATGGAGACCCAGTACTTC.

The chain links TRBV19 to TRBJ1-2; a weak D match, TRBD1 (5 bases). From germline, CDR1 is LNHDA and CDR2 SQIVND (reference sequence). V was pared by 3 bases and J by 6 bases, with 17 bases between. The CDR3 consists of 15 residues. The CDR3 DNA reads as TGTGCCAGTAGTATCACAGGACGGGTTATGGATGGCTACACCTTC. Translated: CASSITGRVMDGYTF.

This clone appeared a few times. V gene TRBV6-5 combines with J gene TRBJ1-1; D possibly corresponds to TRBD1 (6 bases). CDR3 size: 15 residues. V was shortened by 5 bases and J by 8 bases, with 21 bases between the two germline ends. Germline V gives CDR1 MNHEY, CDR2 SVGAGI. DNA of the CDR3: TGTGCCAGCAGTCCCCCTGCGGGGGCCCCCAGAGAAGCTTTCTTT. Residues: CASSPPAGAPREAFF.

This clone showed up just a few times. The genes are TRBV7-6 and TRBJ2-7; D is perhaps TRBD1 (6 bases). Trimming pared 1 base from V and 5 bases from J, leaving 12 bases between. CDR1 is SGHVS and CDR2 is FNYEAQ in the germline V gene. This CDR3 is 14 amino acids long. DNA of the CDR3: TGTGCCAGCAGCTTAGAGGGGGTCATCAACGAGCAGTACTTC. Its translation: CASSLEGVINEQYF.

The table lists this clone with a few counts. V usage is TRBV9 and J usage is TRBJ2-3, with D possibly matching TRBD2 (5 bases). The CDR3 is 16 amino acids. Looked up from germline, CDR1 is SGDLS and CDR2 is YYNGEE. V lost 0 bases and J lost 0, with 11 bases in between. The CDR3 DNA follows: TGTGCCAGCAGCGTAGGCGGGTCAACTAGCACAGATACGCAGTATTTT. Protein: CASSVGGSTSTDTQYF. Variable domain in full (rest from reference TRBV9 and TRBJ2-3): DSGVTQTPKHLITATGQRVTLRCSPRSGDLSVYWYQQSLDQGLQFLIQYYNGEERAKGNILERFSAQQFPDLHSELNLSSLELGDSALYFCASSVGGSTSTDTQYFGPGTRLTVL.

The gene calls are TRBV6-1 and TRBJ1-5; D is possibly TRBD1 (6 bases). The germline V gene encodes CDR1 MNHNS and CDR2 SASEGT. CDR3 length: 13 amino acids. V lost 3 bases to trimming and J lost 10 bases, with 13 bases between them. CDR3 nucleotides: TGTGCCAGCAGTGATACACAGGGCCGCCCCCAGCATTTT. Translating it yields CASSDTQGRPQHF.

This chain links TRBV4-2 with TRBJ2-7; D is unresolved. Germline CDR1 is LGHNA and CDR2 is YNFKEQ. Between the trimmed V and J ends, which lost 0 bases and 1 base, there was a span of 7 bases. The CDR3 sequence is 14 residues long. CDR3 region: CASSQEGRSYEQYF. For the CDR3, the DNA is TGTGCCAGCAGCCAAGAGGGCAGGTCCTACGAGCAGTACTTC.

This clone was counted only a few times. This chain connects TRBV9 to TRBJ2-5; D is undetermined. The CDR3 has 14 residues. V lost 4 bases and J lost 5, with 15 bases in between. Germline values: CDR1 SGDLS, CDR2 YYNGEE. CDR3 amino acids: CASSLTVVSETQYF. CDR3 bases: TGTGCCAGCAGCTTAACTGTGGTTAGCGAGACCCAGTACTTC.

The V and J genes are TRBV28 and TRBJ1-5; D perhaps matches TRBD1 (5 bases). Trimming removed 1 base from V and 4 bases from J, with 11 bases in between. The CDR3 is made up of 15 amino acids. Germline lookup yields CDR1 MDHEN and CDR2 SYDVKM. The CDR3 here is CASSLFAGGNQPQHF. CDR3 in DNA: TGTGCCAGCAGTTTATTTGCGGGGGGGAATCAGCCCCAGCATTTT.

This chain links TRBV7-9 with TRBJ2-7; 9 positions agree with TRBD2. The CDR3 covers 13 residues. Germline-derived CDR1 and CDR2 are SEHNR and FQNEAQ (reference sequence). The J segment lost 5 bases and the V segment lost 5 bases, leaving 4 bases of the junction unmatched. CDR3 protein: CASSQRGADEQYF. The CDR3 DNA reads as TGTGCCAGCAGCCAGCGGGGGGCGGACGAGCAGTACTTC.

This chain links TRBV28 with TRBJ1-1, with D maybe TRBD1 (5 bases). Germline lookup yields CDR1 MDHEN and CDR2 SYDVKM. Trimming cost V 8 bases and J 10 bases, with 17 bases left between them. The CDR3 runs 12 residues. The CDR3, as DNA: TGTGCCAGCGGGGACTTCCCGCGCGGAGCTTTCTTT. This codes for CASGDFPRGAFF.

The chain combines TRBV29-1 with TRBJ2-7; 9 nucleotides agree with TRBD1. The V gene's germline CDR1 is SQVTM and CDR2 ANQGSEA. The CDR3 runs 14 residues. V shed 7 bases, J shed 6 bases, and the junction held 13 bases outside the gene matches. The CDR3 DNA reads TGCAGCGCCTACCGGGACAGGGCTCTCGGCGAGCAGTACTTC. Its translation: CSAYRDRALGEQYF.

The chain recombines TRBV9 with TRBJ1-2, with unresolved D. The V end was cut by 2 bases, the J end by 7 bases, with 12 bases between. The CDR3 covers 13 residues. Germline-derived CDR1 and CDR2 are SGDLS and YYNGEE. Written as DNA, the CDR3 is TGTGCCAGCAGCGTTGGGTTGACTGGTGGCTACACCTTC. This translates into CASSVGLTGGYTF.

The chain links TRBV19 to TRBJ2-1, with 10 bases aligning to TRBD2. The CDR3 totals 15 residues. V gave up 5 bases and J gave up 4 bases; unmatched junction bases: 5. Looked up from germline, CDR1 is LNHDA and CDR2 is SQIVND (reference sequence). Here the CDR3 DNA reads TGTGCCAGTAGTTGGGGACTAGCGAATTACAATGAGCAGTTCTTC. Protein product: CASSWGLANYNEQFF.

The genes are TRBV19 and TRBJ1-1; no reliable D call. The germline CDR1 and CDR2 sequences are LNHDA and SQIVND (reference sequence). The ends were cut back, 9 bases at V and 1 base at J, with 6 bases in the middle. CDR3 length: 11 residues. DNA for the CDR3: TGTGCCAGACTACAGAACACTGAAGCTTTCTTT. It encodes CARLQNTEAFF.

The chain carries TRBV28 and TRBJ2-1; D is possibly TRBD2 (5 bases). The ends were cut back, 10 bases at V and 4 bases at J, with 14 bases in the middle. CDR3 length: 13 amino acids. The V gene's germline CDR1 is MDHEN and CDR2 SYDVKM. CDR3 amino acids: CATHHRRYNEQFF. The CDR3, as DNA: TGTGCCACTCACCATAGGAGGTACAATGAGCAGTTCTTC.

V usage is TRBV9 and J usage is TRBJ2-1; 9 bases match TRBD2. J gave up 2 bases and V 4 bases, and 4 bases lay outside the gene matches. The CDR3 has 15 amino acids. Looked up from germline, CDR1 is SGDLS and CDR2 is YYNGEE. Written as DNA, the CDR3 is TGTGCCAGCAGCTTGGCGGGGGGGGCCTACAATGAGCAGTTCTTC. Protein product: CASSLAGGAYNEQFF. The full variable domain, its missing parts supplied by reference TRBV9 and TRBJ2-1, is DSGVTQTPKHLITATGQRVTLRCSPRSGDLSVYWYQQSLDQGLQFLIQYYNGEERAKGNILERFSAQQFPDLHSELNLSSLELGDSALYFCASSLAGGAYNEQFFGPGTRLTVL.

V and J are TRBV11-2 and TRBJ2-3; perhaps TRBD1 as D (5 bases). The V end was cut by 3 bases, the J end by 3 bases, with 7 bases between. Looked up from germline, CDR1 is SGHAT and CDR2 is FQNNGV. The CDR3 spans 13 residues. The CDR3, as DNA: TGTGCCAGCAGCTTGGCAGGGACAGATACGCAGTATTTT. It yields the protein CASSLAGTDTQYF.

The V and J genes are TRBV5-1 and TRBJ1-2; a weak D match, TRBD1 (5 bases). V lost 3 bases, J lost 0 bases, and 9 bases lay in between. CDR1 SGHRS and CDR2 YFSETQ come from the germline V gene. The CDR3 is 14 residues long. CDR3 in DNA: TGCGCCAGCAGCTCCGGACAATCTAACTATGGCTACACCTTC. This codes for CASSSGQSNYGYTF. Drawing the rest from reference TRBV5-1 and TRBJ1-2, the complete variable domain is KAGVTQTPRYLIKTRGQQVTLSCSPISGHRSVSWYQQTPGQGLQFLFEYFSETQRNKGNFPGRFSGRQFSNSRSEMNVSTLELGDSALYLCASSSGQSNYGYTFGSGTRLTVV.

The V and J genes are TRBV25-1 and TRBJ2-7, with a tentative D call TRBD2 (6 bases). V dropped 3 bases and J dropped 3 bases, with 12 bases sitting between them. Germline CDR1 is MGHDK and CDR2 is SYGVNS. The CDR3 loop spans 14 amino acids. The CDR3 nucleotides read TGTGCCAGCAGTGATCTAGCGAGAGGCTACGAGCAGTACTTC. Amino acids: CASSDLARGYEQYF.

This chain connects TRBV5-8 to TRBJ1-3, with D possibly matching TRBD1 (5 bases). The CDR3 runs 16 residues. V dropped 1 base and J dropped 0 bases, with 11 bases sitting between them. From germline, CDR1 is SGHTS and CDR2 YDEGEE. The CDR3 protein is CASSLRGRSSGNTIYF. The CDR3 region has the DNA TGTGCCAGCAGCTTGAGGGGCAGGAGCTCTGGAAACACCATATATTTT. Based on the CDR3 plus reference TRBV5-8 and TRBJ1-3, the full variable domain is EAGVTQSPTHLIKTRGQQATLRCSPISGHTSVYWYQQALGLGLQFLLWYDEGEERNRGNFPPRFSGRQFPNYSSELNVNALELEDSALYLCASSLRGRSSGNTIYFGEGSWLTVV.

This clone has a single count. This chain uses TRBV10-3 with TRBJ1-6, with a possible D match to TRBD1 (6 bases). Germline CDR1 reads ENHRY; CDR2 reads SYGVKD. Deletions cut 0 bases from V and 5 bases from J, with 11 bases between. The length of the CDR3 is 16 residues. CDR3 protein: CAISESGQRNNSPLHF. The CDR3 DNA follows: TGTGCCATCAGTGAGTCAGGACAGAGAAATAATTCACCCCTCCACTTT.

The table lists this clone with a few counts. The chain employs TRBV28 and TRBJ2-7, with D perhaps TRBD2 (6 bases). CDR1 and CDR2 (germline): MDHEN, SYDVKM. The CDR3 contains 12 residues. With 9 bases removed from V and 1 base from J, the gap between germline ends came to 10 bases. The DNA for the CDR3 is TGTGCCAGTGGCGGGACTTCCTACGAGCAGTACTTC. This sequence encodes CASGGTSYEQYF.

This chain connects TRBV4-1 to TRBJ2-3, with 8 bases identical to TRBD2. The germline V gene encodes CDR1 MGHRA and CDR2 YSYEKL. The CDR3 has 18 amino acids. Germline trimming cut 1 base from V and 2 bases from J; bases unmatched to any gene: 11. Here the CDR3 reads CASSQGPLEAGVTDTQYF. The CDR3 nucleotides read TGCGCCAGCAGCCAAGGCCCCCTTGAAGCGGGAGTCACAGATACGCAGTATTTT.